These 6 T cell receptor beta chains came from one sample sequenced in a study of blood T cell repertoires in COVID-19. The protocol was immunoSEQ multiplex PCR, while the TCRdb copy is restricted to in-frame clones and leaves out a portion. Found here are 200,000 or so clones, roughly 80% of them singletons; the top ten hold around 2%. The specimen was peripheral blood. Receptors were obtained from a woman aged 55-75 years with acute or convalescent COVID-19.

This chain joins TRBV19 and TRBJ2-1, with D perhaps TRBD1 (5 bases). The germline V gene encodes CDR1 LNHDA and CDR2 SQIVND (reference sequence). This CDR3 contains 12 residues. The V and J ends lost 8 bases and 9 bases respectively, with 14 bases between them. The CDR3 spells CASDSLVGEQFF. CDR3 coding DNA: TGTGCCAGTGACAGCCTAGTAGGTGAGCAGTTCTTC.

V gene TRBV4-1 combines with J gene TRBJ1-1; D ambiguous. V dropped 5 bases and J dropped 4 bases, with 11 bases sitting between them. Germline-derived CDR1 and CDR2 are MGHRA and YSYEKL. The CDR3 contains 13 residues. The CDR3 region has the DNA TGCGCCAGCAGCTCAGCGACCACCACTGAAGCTTTCTTT. Translating it yields CASSSATTTEAFF.

This chain links TRBV3-1 (or the pseudogene TRBV3-2) with TRBJ1-6; D remains unclear. Germline CDR1 is LGHDT and CDR2 is YNNKEL (reference sequence). Trimming pared 2 bases from V and 6 bases from J, leaving 11 bases between. The CDR3 extends over 15 amino acids. This chain's CDR3 is CASSQTDGLNSPLHF. In nucleotides, the CDR3 is TGTGCCAGCAGCCAAACGGACGGACTTAATTCACCCCTCCACTTT.

This rearrangement joins TRBV3-1 (or the pseudogene TRBV3-2) to TRBJ2-3; no firm D call. The CDR3 is 14 amino acids. V shed 1 base and J shed 4 bases, with 9 bases lying between them. Per the germline V gene, CDR1 is LGHDT and CDR2 is YNNKEL (reference sequence). CDR3 loop: CASSQAVLADTQYF. The CDR3, as DNA: TGTGCCAGCAGCCAAGCGGTACTCGCAGATACGCAGTATTTT.

This chain links TRBV1 with TRBJ2-7; TRBD2 is the table's D call and was not checked against the DNA. TRBV1 is annotated as a pseudogene. The length of the CDR3 is 15 residues. CDR3 sequence: CTSSQLRDGPYEQYF. The CDR3 DNA reads as TGCACCAGCAGCCAATTGCGGGACGGTCCCTACGAGCAGTACTTC.

The chain is built from TRBV10-3 and TRBJ2-3, with D perhaps TRBD2 (5 bases). Germline values: CDR1 ENHRY, CDR2 SYGVKD. V was cut by 6 bases and J by 1 base, with 11 bases left in between. This CDR3 has 14 amino acids. The CDR3 sequence: CAIRSADRTDTQYF. The CDR3 coding sequence is TGTGCCATCAGATCAGCGGACCGCACAGATACGCAGTATTTT.